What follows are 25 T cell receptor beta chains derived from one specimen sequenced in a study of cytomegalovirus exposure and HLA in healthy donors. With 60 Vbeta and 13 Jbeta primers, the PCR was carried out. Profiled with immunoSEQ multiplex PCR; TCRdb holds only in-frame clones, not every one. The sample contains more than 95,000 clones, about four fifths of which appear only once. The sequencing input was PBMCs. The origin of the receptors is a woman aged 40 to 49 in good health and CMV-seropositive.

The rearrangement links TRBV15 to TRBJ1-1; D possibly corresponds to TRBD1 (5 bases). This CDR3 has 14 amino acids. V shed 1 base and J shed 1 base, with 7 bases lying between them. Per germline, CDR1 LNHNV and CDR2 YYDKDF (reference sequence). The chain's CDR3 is CATSRVTGNTEAFF. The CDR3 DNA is TGTGCCACCAGCAGAGTCACAGGGAACACTGAAGCTTTCTTT.

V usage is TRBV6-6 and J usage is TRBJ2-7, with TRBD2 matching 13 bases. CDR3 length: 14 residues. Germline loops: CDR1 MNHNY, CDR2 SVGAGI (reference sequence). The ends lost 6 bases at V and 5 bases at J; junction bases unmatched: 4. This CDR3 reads CASSSGTSGNEQYF. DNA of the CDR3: TGTGCCAGCAGCTCCGGGACTAGCGGGAACGAGCAGTACTTC.

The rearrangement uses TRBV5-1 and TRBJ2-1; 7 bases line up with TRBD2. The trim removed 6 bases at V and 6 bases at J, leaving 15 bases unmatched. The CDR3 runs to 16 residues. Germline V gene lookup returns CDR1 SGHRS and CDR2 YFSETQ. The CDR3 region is CASMRDEGGTLNEQFF. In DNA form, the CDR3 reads TGCGCCAGCATGAGGGATGAGGGAGGGACTCTCAATGAGCAGTTCTTC.

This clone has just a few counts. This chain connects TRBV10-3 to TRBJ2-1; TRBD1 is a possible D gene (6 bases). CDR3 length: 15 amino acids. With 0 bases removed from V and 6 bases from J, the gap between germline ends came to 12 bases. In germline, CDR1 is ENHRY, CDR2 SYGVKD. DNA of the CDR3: TGTGCCATCAGTGAGTCGAGTGTAGGGGGCAATGAGCAGTTCTTC. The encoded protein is CAISESSVGGNEQFF.

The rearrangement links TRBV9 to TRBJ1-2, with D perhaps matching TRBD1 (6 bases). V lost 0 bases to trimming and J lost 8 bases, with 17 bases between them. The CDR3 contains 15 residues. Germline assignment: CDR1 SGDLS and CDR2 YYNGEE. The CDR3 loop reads CASSVEPGVLDGYTF. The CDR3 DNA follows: TGTGCCAGCAGCGTAGAGCCAGGGGTGCTGGACGGCTACACCTTC.

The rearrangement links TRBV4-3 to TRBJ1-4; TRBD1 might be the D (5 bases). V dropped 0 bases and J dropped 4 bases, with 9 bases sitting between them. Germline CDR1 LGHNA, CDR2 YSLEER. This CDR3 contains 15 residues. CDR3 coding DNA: TGCGCCAGCAGCCAAGAGGGCGGGGGTAATGAAAAACTGTTTTTT. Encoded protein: CASSQEGGGNEKLFF.

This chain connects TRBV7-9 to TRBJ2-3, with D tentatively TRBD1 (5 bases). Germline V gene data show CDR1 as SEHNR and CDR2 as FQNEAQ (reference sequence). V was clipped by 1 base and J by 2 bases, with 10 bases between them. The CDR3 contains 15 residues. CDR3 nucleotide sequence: TGTGCCAGCAGCTTAGTGGCGACAGACACAGATACGCAGTATTTT. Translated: CASSLVATDTDTQYF.

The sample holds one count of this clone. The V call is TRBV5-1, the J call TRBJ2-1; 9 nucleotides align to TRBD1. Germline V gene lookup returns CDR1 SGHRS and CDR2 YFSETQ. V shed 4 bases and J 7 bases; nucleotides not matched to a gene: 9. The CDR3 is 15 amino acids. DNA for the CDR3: TGCGCCAGCAGCCTCCCGGACAGGGGCGAGAATGAGCAGTTCTTC. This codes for CASSLPDRGENEQFF. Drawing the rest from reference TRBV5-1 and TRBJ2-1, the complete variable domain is KAGVTQTPRYLIKTRGQQVTLSCSPISGHRSVSWYQQTPGQGLQFLFEYFSETQRNKGNFPGRFSGRQFSNSRSEMNVSTLELGDSALYLCASSLPDRGENEQFFGPGTRLTVL.

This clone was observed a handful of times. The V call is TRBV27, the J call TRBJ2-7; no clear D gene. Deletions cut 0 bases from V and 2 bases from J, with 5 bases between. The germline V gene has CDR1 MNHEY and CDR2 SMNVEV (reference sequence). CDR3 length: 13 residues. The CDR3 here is CASSLSAPYEQYF. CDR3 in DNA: TGTGCCAGCAGTTTATCAGCCCCCTACGAGCAGTACTTC.

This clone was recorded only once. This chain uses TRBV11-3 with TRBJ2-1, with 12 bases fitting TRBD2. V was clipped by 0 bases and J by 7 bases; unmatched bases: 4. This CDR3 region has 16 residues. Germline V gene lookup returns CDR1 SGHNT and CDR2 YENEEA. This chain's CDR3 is CASSLDLAGGPNEQFF. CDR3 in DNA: TGTGCCAGCAGCTTAGATCTAGCGGGAGGGCCAAATGAGCAGTTCTTC.

CDR3 DNA: TGTGCCAGCAGCCCTAGACTCAATCAGCCCCAGCATTTT. Amino acid sequence: CASSPRLNQPQHF. The V and J genes are TRBV7-2 and TRBJ1-5; D is unresolved. This CDR3 comprises 13 residues. Germline V gene sequence: CDR1 SGHTA, CDR2 FQGNSA. Trimming took off 5 bases at V and 3 bases at J, with 8 bases between the two ends.

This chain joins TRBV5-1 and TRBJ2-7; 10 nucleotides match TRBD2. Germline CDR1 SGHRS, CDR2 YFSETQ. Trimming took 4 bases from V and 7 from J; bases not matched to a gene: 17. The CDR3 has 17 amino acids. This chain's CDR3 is CASSPHWALAGAEEQYF. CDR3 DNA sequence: TGCGCCAGCAGCCCCCACTGGGCTCTAGCGGGAGCAGAAGAGCAGTACTTC.

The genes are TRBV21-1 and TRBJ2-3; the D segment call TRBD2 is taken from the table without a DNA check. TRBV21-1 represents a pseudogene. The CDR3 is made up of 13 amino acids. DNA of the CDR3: TGTGCCAGCGGCGAGGAGGGCCTGGATACGCAGTATTTT. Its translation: CASGEEGLDTQYF.

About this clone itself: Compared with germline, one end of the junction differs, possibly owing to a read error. The CDR3 DNA reads as TGTTCCAGCAGCCATTACGTGGGACAGGGAGTATTTGAGGCTTTCTTT. Protein product: CSSSHYVGQGVFEAFF. This sequence joins TRBV7-9 and TRBJ1-1, with TRBD1 identical over 9 bases. Germline V gene data show CDR1 as SEHNR and CDR2 as FQNEAQ (reference sequence). This CDR3 is 16 amino acids long.

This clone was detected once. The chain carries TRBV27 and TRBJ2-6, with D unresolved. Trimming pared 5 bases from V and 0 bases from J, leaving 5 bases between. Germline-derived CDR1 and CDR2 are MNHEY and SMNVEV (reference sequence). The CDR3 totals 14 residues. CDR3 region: CASSPSSGANVLTF. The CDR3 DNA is TGTGCCAGCAGTCCGTCCTCTGGGGCCAACGTCCTGACTTTC.

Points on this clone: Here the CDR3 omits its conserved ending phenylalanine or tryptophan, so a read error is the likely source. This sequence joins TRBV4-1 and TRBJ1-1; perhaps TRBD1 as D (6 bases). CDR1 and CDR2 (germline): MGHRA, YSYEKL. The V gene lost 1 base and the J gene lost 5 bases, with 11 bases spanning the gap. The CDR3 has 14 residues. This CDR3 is CASSQGGGGTEAFL. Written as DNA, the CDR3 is TGCGCCAGCAGCCAAGGGGGGGGCGGGACTGAAGCTTTCCTT.

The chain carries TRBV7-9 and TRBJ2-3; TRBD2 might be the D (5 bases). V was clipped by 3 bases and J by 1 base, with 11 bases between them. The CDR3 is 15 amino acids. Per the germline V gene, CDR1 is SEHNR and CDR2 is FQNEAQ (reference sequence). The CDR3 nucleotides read TGTGCCAGCAGCTTTCGGGGAGCAGGCACAGATACGCAGTATTTT. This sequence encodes CASSFRGAGTDTQYF.

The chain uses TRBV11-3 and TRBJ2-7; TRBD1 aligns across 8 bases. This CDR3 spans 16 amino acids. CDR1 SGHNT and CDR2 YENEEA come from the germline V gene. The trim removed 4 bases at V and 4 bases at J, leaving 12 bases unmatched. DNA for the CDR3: TGTGCCAGCAGCTCTAGTAAACGACAGGGGAAGTACGAGCAGTACTTC. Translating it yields CASSSSKRQGKYEQYF.

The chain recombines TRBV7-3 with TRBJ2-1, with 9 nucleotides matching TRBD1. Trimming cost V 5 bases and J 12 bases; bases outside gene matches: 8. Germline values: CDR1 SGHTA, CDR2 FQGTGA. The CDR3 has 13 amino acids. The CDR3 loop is CASSISTGGAQFF. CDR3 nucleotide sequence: TGTGCCAGCAGCATCTCGACAGGGGGAGCGCAGTTCTTC.

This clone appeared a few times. CDR3 nucleotides: TGTGCCAGCAGCGTAGAGGGGGCGGGCTACGAGCAGTACTTC. The encoded protein is CASSVEGAGYEQYF. This chain joins TRBV9 and TRBJ2-7; 7 bases fit TRBD1. Unmatched junction bases numbered 3, after V lost 0 bases and J lost 3 bases. Germline V gene lookup returns CDR1 SGDLS and CDR2 YYNGEE. The CDR3 is 14 residues long.

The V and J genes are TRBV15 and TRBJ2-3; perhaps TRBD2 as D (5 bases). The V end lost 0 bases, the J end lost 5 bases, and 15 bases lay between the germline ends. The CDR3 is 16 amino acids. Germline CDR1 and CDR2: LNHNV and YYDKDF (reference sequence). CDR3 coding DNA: TGTGCCACCAGCAGAGATCGGGAAGAAGTCCTAGATACGCAGTATTTT. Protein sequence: CATSRDREEVLDTQYF. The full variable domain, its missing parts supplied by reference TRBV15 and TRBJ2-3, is DAMVIQNPRYQVTQFGKPVTLSCSQTLNHNVMYWYQQKSSQAPKLLFHYYDKDFNNEADTPDNFQSRRPNTSFCFLDIRSPGLGDTAMYLCATSRDREEVLDTQYFGPGTRLTVL.

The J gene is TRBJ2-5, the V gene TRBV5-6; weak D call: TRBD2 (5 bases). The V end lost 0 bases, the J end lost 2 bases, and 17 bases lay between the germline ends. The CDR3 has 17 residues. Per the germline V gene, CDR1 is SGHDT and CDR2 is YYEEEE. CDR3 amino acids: CASSLADYTLLQETQYF. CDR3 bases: TGTGCCAGCAGCTTGGCCGACTACACCCTTTTACAAGAGACCCAGTACTTC. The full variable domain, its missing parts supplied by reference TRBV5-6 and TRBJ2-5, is DAGVTQSPTHLIKTRGQQVTLRCSPKSGHDTVSWYQQALGQGPQFIFQYYEEEERQRGNFPDRFSGHQFPNYSSELNVNALLLGDSALYLCASSLADYTLLQETQYFGPGTRLLVL.

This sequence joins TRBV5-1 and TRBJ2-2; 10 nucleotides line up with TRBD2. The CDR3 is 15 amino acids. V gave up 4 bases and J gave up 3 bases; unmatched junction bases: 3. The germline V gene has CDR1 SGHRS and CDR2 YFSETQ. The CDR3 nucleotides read TGCGCCAGCAGCCACGGGACTAGCGACACCGGGGAGCTGTTTTTT. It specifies CASSHGTSDTGELFF. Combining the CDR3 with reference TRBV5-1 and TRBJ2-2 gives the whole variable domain KAGVTQTPRYLIKTRGQQVTLSCSPISGHRSVSWYQQTPGQGLQFLFEYFSETQRNKGNFPGRFSGRQFSNSRSEMNVSTLELGDSALYLCASSHGTSDTGELFFGEGSRLTVL.

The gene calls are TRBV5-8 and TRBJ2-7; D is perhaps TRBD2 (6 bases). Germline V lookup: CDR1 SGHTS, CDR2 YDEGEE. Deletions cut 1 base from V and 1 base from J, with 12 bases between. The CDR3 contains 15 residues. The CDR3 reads CASSLLRESSYEQYF. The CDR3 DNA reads TGTGCCAGCAGCTTGCTACGGGAGAGTTCCTACGAGCAGTACTTC.

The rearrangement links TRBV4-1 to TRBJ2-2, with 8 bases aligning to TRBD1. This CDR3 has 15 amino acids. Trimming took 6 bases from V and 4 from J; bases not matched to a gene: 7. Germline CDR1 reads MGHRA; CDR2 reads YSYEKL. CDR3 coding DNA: TGCGCCAGCAGGACAGGGGTGATAGGCACCGGGGAGCTGTTTTTT. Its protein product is CASRTGVIGTGELFF.